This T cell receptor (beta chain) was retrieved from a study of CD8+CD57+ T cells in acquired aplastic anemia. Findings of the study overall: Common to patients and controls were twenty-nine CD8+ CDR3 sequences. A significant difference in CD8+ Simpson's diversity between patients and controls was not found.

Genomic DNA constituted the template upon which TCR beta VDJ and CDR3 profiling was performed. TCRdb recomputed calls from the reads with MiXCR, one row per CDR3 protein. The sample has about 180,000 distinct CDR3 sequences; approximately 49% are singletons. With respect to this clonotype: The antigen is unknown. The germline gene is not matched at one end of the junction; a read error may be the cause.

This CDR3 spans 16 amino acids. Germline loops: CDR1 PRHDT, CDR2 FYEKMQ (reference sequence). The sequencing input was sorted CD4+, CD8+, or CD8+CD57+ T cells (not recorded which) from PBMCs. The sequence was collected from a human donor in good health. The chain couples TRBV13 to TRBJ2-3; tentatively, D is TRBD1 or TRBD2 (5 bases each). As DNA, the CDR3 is TGTGCCAGCAGTTTATTCCCGGGACGGGGTACAGATACGCGGTATTTT. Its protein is CASSLFPGRGTDTRYF.